Sequencing of this T cell receptor (beta chain) was carried out in a study of regulatory T cells in long-lasting Graves disease. The time point denotes: newly diagnosed GD, antithyroid drugs for less than 3 months. TCR sequences were obtained from RNA taken from PBMCs. Deletions cut 4 bases from V and 2 bases from J, with 6 bases between. CDR1 is SGHTA and CDR2 is FQGNSA in the germline V gene. CDR3 length: 14 residues. To make TCR beta libraries, researchers used iRepertoire HTBI primers and Arm-PCR of CDR3 regions. TCRdb re-analysed the multiplex PCR reads in MiXCR, keeping a single row per CDR3 protein. The table lists approximately 350,000 distinct CDR3 sequences, around 17% of them singletons, with roughly 30% in the top ten. These same data were also listed under a study on T cells in Graves' hyperthyroidism and ophthalmopathy.

The sequencing used peripheral blood mononuclear cells (PBMCs), collected at new diagnosis, from a patient treated with antithyroid drugs. The TCR comes from a man aged 35 to 55 with Graves disease. The chain joins TRBV7-2 to TRBJ1-6, with no clear D. CDR3 in DNA: TGTGCCAGCAGCTCCCGAACCTATAATTCACCCCTCCACTTT. It specifies CASSSRTYNSPLHF. The full variable domain, completed using reference TRBV7-2 and TRBJ1-6, is GAGVSQSPSNKVTEKGKDVELRCDPISGHTALYWYRQSLGQGLEFLIYFQGNSAPDKSGLPSDRFSAERTGGSVSTLTIQRTQQEDSAVYLCASSSRTYNSPLHFGNGTRLTVT.